Listed here are 26 T cell receptor beta chains from one sample, sequenced in a study of blood T cell repertoires in COVID-19. Repertoires were generated with immunoSEQ multiplex PCR, while TCRdb's copy carries only in-frame clones and drops some. This table has over 100,000 clones, around 86% appearing once. Specimen: peripheral blood. The receptors stem from a man aged 40-49 years with acute or convalescent COVID-19.

This chain connects TRBV11-2 to TRBJ2-1; 12 bases agree with TRBD1. Trimming removed 4 bases from V and 9 bases from J; junction bases left unmatched: 4. Germline V gene data show CDR1 as SGHAT and CDR2 as FQNNGV. The CDR3 sequence is 14 residues long. This chain's CDR3 is CASSSGQGAGEQFF. CDR3 bases: TGTGCCAGCAGCTCGGGACAGGGGGCAGGTGAGCAGTTCTTC.

The chain uses TRBV4-3 and TRBJ1-2; the D gene is possibly TRBD1 (6 bases). The V end lost 1 base, the J end lost 6 bases, and 12 bases lay between the germline ends. This CDR3 region has 14 residues. Germline CDR1 LGHNA, CDR2 YSLEER. This CDR3 is CASSQVQGWDGYTF. The CDR3 nucleotides are TGCGCCAGCAGCCAAGTCCAGGGGTGGGATGGCTACACCTTC.

V and J are TRBV7-2 and TRBJ1-1; D is perhaps TRBD1 (5 bases). Trimming removed 5 bases from V and 1 base from J, with 14 bases in between. The length of the CDR3 is 15 residues. In germline, CDR1 is SGHTA, CDR2 FQGNSA. Written as DNA, the CDR3 is TGTGCCAGCAGCCTCCTCGCGGGGGAGAACACTGAAGCTTTCTTT. Translated: CASSLLAGENTEAFF. The variable domain in full, with the rest retrieved from reference TRBV7-2 and TRBJ1-1, is GAGVSQSPSNKVTEKGKDVELRCDPISGHTALYWYRQSLGQGLEFLIYFQGNSAPDKSGLPSDRFSAERTGGSVSTLTIQRTQQEDSAVYLCASSLLAGENTEAFFGQGTRLTVV.

The rearrangement joins TRBV10-3 to TRBJ2-1, with TRBD1 identical over 7 bases. The germline CDR1 and CDR2 sequences are ENHRY and SYGVKD. The V segment lost 3 bases and the J segment 0 bases; nucleotides outside the gene matches: 2. The CDR3 spans 15 residues. CDR3 in amino acids: CAISEAGGSYNEQFF. CDR3 coding DNA: TGTGCCATCAGTGAAGCAGGGGGCTCCTACAATGAGCAGTTCTTC.

This chain joins TRBV7-9 and TRBJ2-7, with D maybe TRBD1 (6 bases). CDR3 length: 15 amino acids. Trimming removed 4 bases from V and 0 bases from J, with 13 bases in between. Per the germline V gene, CDR1 is SEHNR and CDR2 is FQNEAQ (reference sequence). CDR3 nucleotide sequence: TGTGCCAGCAGCTCTTCCGGGACAAGCTCCTACGAGCAGTACTTC. It encodes CASSSSGTSSYEQYF.

This sequence joins TRBV19 and TRBJ2-3, with a tentative D call TRBD2 (6 bases). Germline assignment: CDR1 LNHDA and CDR2 SQIVND (reference sequence). The CDR3 totals 16 residues. Trimming removed 5 bases from V and 1 base from J, with 16 bases in between. In nucleotides, the CDR3 is TGTGCCAGTAGTCTTGTCGGCGGGACCGGCACAGATACGCAGTATTTT. Its protein product is CASSLVGGTGTDTQYF.

In its sample, this clone was seen a few times. The gene calls are TRBV7-2 and TRBJ1-1, with D perhaps TRBD1 (6 bases). Germline V gene lookup returns CDR1 SGHTA and CDR2 FQGNSA. CDR3 length equals 14 residues. The chain's CDR3 is CATVQGYASTEAFF. In DNA, the CDR3 is TGTGCTACGGTCCAGGGGTATGCGAGCACTGAAGCTTTCTTT.

V gene TRBV3-1 (or the pseudogene TRBV3-2) combines with J gene TRBJ2-1, with D possibly being TRBD1 (6 bases). The CDR3 is 17 residues long. Germline V CDR1 and CDR2: LGHDT, YNNKEL (reference sequence). Trimming shortened V by 4 bases and J by 4 bases, and 20 bases separated the two germline ends. The CDR3 spells CASSPTGTLRGYNEQFF. The CDR3, as DNA: TGTGCCAGCAGCCCAACGGGGACCCTTAGGGGGTACAATGAGCAGTTCTTC.

V is TRBV11-2 and J is TRBJ1-1, with a tentative D call TRBD1 (5 bases). Between the trimmed V and J ends, which lost 1 base and 1 base, there was a span of 7 bases. This CDR3 has 14 residues. Germline V gene lookup returns CDR1 SGHAT and CDR2 FQNNGV. The CDR3 bases are TGTGCCAGCAGCTTAGGGGGCACGAACACTGAAGCTTTCTTT. As protein: CASSLGGTNTEAFF.

The rearrangement uses TRBV29-1 and TRBJ2-3; 10 nucleotides align to TRBD1. The CDR3 has 14 amino acids. CDR1 SQVTM and CDR2 ANQGSEA come from the germline V gene. The J segment lost 4 bases and the V segment lost 4 bases, leaving 5 bases of the junction unmatched. The CDR3: CSVAGGQGSDTQYF. The DNA for the CDR3 is TGCAGCGTTGCAGGGGGACAGGGGTCAGATACGCAGTATTTT.

The rearrangement links TRBV15 to TRBJ2-5; 9 bases agree with TRBD2. The ends lost 3 bases at V and 4 bases at J; junction bases unmatched: 6. CDR3 length: 15 residues. Germline V gene sequence: CDR1 LNHNV, CDR2 YYDKDF (reference sequence). The CDR3 DNA follows: TGTGCCACCAGCAGTCGTACTAGCGGGCCAGAGACCCAGTACTTC. Its protein is CATSSRTSGPETQYF.

The gene calls are TRBV19 and TRBJ2-1; possible D gene TRBD1, 6 bases. Germline V CDR1 and CDR2: LNHDA, SQIVND (reference sequence). V was pared by 1 base and J by 15 bases, with 16 bases between. This CDR3 is 13 amino acids long. CDR3 DNA: TGTGCCAGTAGTATAGCCCGGGACACTACCCCGTTCTTC. Translation: CASSIARDTTPFF. The whole variable domain, remainder taken from reference TRBV19 and TRBJ2-1, is DGGITQSPKYLFRKEGQNVTLSCEQNLNHDAMYWYRQDPGQGLRLIYYSQIVNDFQKGDIAEGYSVSREKKESFPLTVTSAQKNPTAFYLCASSIARDTTPFFGPGTRLTVL.

This chain connects TRBV30 to TRBJ1-1; 9 bases are shared with TRBD1. Trimming removed 1 base from V and 11 bases from J; junction bases left unmatched: 8. The CDR3 extends over 13 amino acids. Germline assignment: CDR1 GTSNPN and CDR2 SVGIG (reference sequence). The CDR3 DNA reads TGTGCCTGGAGTGGGGGGACAGGGAGGGCGGCTTTCTTT. Translation: CAWSGGTGRAAFF.

The genes are TRBV7-2 and TRBJ1-1; 8 bases agree with TRBD1. CDR1 SGHTA and CDR2 FQGNSA come from the germline V gene. The CDR3 extends over 14 amino acids. The V gene end was trimmed by 6 bases and the J gene end by 3 bases; junction bases not matched to a gene: 6. CDR3 coding DNA: TGTGCCAGCAGTCCGACAGGGGACTACACTGAAGCTTTCTTT. Translation: CASSPTGDYTEAFF. The entire variable domain, with the rest obtained from reference TRBV7-2 and TRBJ1-1, is as follows: GAGVSQSPSNKVTEKGKDVELRCDPISGHTALYWYRQSLGQGLEFLIYFQGNSAPDKSGLPSDRFSAERTGGSVSTLTIQRTQQEDSAVYLCASSPTGDYTEAFFGQGTRLTVV.

V is TRBV6-5 and J is TRBJ1-1; D is unresolved. The CDR3 sequence is 14 residues long. V gave up 4 bases and J gave up 0 bases, with 9 bases separating them. Germline V gives CDR1 MNHEY, CDR2 SVGAGI. The chain's CDR3 is CASSSDYMNTEAFF. The CDR3 DNA follows: TGTGCCAGCAGTTCCGACTACATGAACACTGAAGCTTTCTTT.

The genes are TRBV11-2 and TRBJ1-1; D remains unclear. The CDR3 has 15 amino acids. Germline lookup yields CDR1 SGHAT and CDR2 FQNNGV. Trimming stripped 5 bases from V and 2 bases from J, with 15 bases between. The CDR3 DNA reads as TGTGCCAGCAGCGCCTCTAGAACCGTAAACACTGAAGCTTTCTTT. Amino acid sequence: CASSASRTVNTEAFF.

This chain links TRBV2 with TRBJ1-1; D unresolved. V lost 7 bases to trimming and J lost 0 bases, with 12 bases between them. CDR1 and CDR2 (germline): SNHLY, FYNNEI. The CDR3 totals 14 residues. DNA for the CDR3: TGTGCCAGCATGCGTGAATTCTTGAACACTGAAGCTTTCTTT. It codes for CASMREFLNTEAFF.

The V call is TRBV5-6, the J call TRBJ1-4; weak D call: TRBD1 (5 bases). The V gene lost 4 bases and the J gene lost 7 bases, with 11 bases spanning the gap. Germline V lookup: CDR1 SGHDT, CDR2 YYEEEE. CDR3 length equals 13 residues. CDR3 sequence reads: CASSPGGVEKLFF. CDR3 nucleotide sequence: TGTGCCAGCAGCCCCGGGGGGGTTGAAAAACTGTTTTTT.

This clone was picked up a small number of times. This chain joins TRBV2 and TRBJ2-1; D not resolved. V gave up 7 bases and J gave up 0 bases, with 16 bases separating them. This CDR3 spans 16 amino acids. Germline loops: CDR1 SNHLY, CDR2 FYNNEI. CDR3 sequence reads: CASNSVSRISYNEQFF. CDR3 coding DNA: TGTGCCAGCAACTCCGTTAGCCGAATCTCCTACAATGAGCAGTTCTTC.

CDR3 protein: CASSSESGLTNEKLFF. CDR3 sequence (DNA): TGCGCCAGCAGCTCCGAGTCGGGGTTAACTAATGAAAAACTGTTTTTT. The rearrangement joins TRBV5-1 to TRBJ1-4; no clear D gene. There are 16 residues in the CDR3. V was pared by 3 bases and J by 1 base, with 13 bases between. Per germline, CDR1 SGHRS and CDR2 YFSETQ. The variable domain in full, with the rest retrieved from reference TRBV5-1 and TRBJ1-4, is KAGVTQTPRYLIKTRGQQVTLSCSPISGHRSVSWYQQTPGQGLQFLFEYFSETQRNKGNFPGRFSGRQFSNSRSEMNVSTLELGDSALYLCASSSESGLTNEKLFFGSGTQLSVL.

The V call is TRBV6-2 or TRBV6-3, the J call TRBJ2-1; 8 nucleotides agree with TRBD2. V shed 4 bases, J shed 4 bases, and the junction held 6 bases outside the gene matches. The CDR3 has 15 residues. CDR1 MNHEY and CDR2 SVGEGT come from the germline V gene. Written as DNA, the CDR3 is TGTGCCAGCAGTTTTAGCGGGGTAAGATACAATGAGCAGTTCTTC. It encodes CASSFSGVRYNEQFF.

A note on this clone: The sample holds other DNA sequences that translate to the same CDR3. The J gene is TRBJ1-2, the V gene TRBV6-2 or TRBV6-3; D is perhaps TRBD1 (6 bases). Trimming took off 7 bases at V and 2 bases at J, with 11 bases between the two ends. The length of the CDR3 is 13 residues. Germline CDR1 reads MNHEY; CDR2 reads SVGEGT. CDR3 nucleotide sequence: TGTGCCAGCAACCCAACAGGGAACTATGGCTACACCTTC. Translating it yields CASNPTGNYGYTF.

The chain couples TRBV19 to TRBJ1-4, with 7 bases fitting TRBD1. V lost 4 bases, J lost 7 bases, and 6 bases stayed unmatched. Germline assignment: CDR1 LNHDA and CDR2 SQIVND (reference sequence). This CDR3 spans 14 amino acids. The CDR3 nucleotides are TGTGCCAGTAGTAGAGGACAGGTAGCTGAAAAACTGTTTTTT. The encoded protein is CASSRGQVAEKLFF.

V usage is TRBV6-6 and J usage is TRBJ1-1; the D is unclear. Trimming took 6 bases from V and 0 from J, leaving 8 bases between them. Germline assignment: CDR1 MNHNY and CDR2 SVGAGI (reference sequence). This CDR3 contains 13 residues. As DNA, the CDR3 is TGTGCCAGCAGGGGCAGCATGAACACTGAAGCTTTCTTT. Protein sequence: CASRGSMNTEAFF.

The CDR3 loop reads CASSEPGFGNTIYF. The CDR3 DNA follows: TGTGCCAGCAGCGAACCGGGGTTCGGAAACACCATATATTTT. J is TRBJ1-3 and V is TRBV7-2, with D hard to call. The CDR3 is made up of 14 amino acids. The V gene's germline CDR1 is SGHTA and CDR2 FQGNSA. V was cut by 5 bases and J by 4 bases, with 12 bases left in between. The full variable domain, with the rest looked up from reference TRBV7-2 and TRBJ1-3, is GAGVSQSPSNKVTEKGKDVELRCDPISGHTALYWYRQSLGQGLEFLIYFQGNSAPDKSGLPSDRFSAERTGGSVSTLTIQRTQQEDSAVYLCASSEPGFGNTIYFGEGSWLTVV.

This chain uses TRBV6-1 with TRBJ1-1; 8 bases agree with TRBD1. The ends lost 3 bases at V and 6 bases at J; junction bases unmatched: 6. The V gene's germline CDR1 is MNHNS and CDR2 SASEGT. This CDR3 comprises 14 residues. CDR3 bases: TGTGCCAGCAGTGACCTGACAGGGGTTTCTGAAGCTTTCTTT. Its protein is CASSDLTGVSEAFF.